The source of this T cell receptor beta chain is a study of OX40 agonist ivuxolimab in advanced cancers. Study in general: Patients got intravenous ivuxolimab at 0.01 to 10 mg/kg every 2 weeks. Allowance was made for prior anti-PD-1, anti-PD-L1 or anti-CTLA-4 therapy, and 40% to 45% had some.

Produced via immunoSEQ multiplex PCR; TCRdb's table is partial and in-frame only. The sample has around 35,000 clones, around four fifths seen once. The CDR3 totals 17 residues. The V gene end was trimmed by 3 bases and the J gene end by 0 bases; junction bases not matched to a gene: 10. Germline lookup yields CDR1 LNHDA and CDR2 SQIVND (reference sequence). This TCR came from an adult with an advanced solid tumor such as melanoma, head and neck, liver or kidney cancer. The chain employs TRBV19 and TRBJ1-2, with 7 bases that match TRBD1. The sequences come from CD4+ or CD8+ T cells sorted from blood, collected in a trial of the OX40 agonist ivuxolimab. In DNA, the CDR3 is TGTGCCAGTAGTATTCAGTTCGGGACAGCTACTAACTATGGCTACACCTTC. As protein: CASSIQFGTATNYGYTF.